The 22 T cell receptor beta chains below were found in one sample sequenced in a study of CD8+CD57+ T cells in acquired aplastic anemia. The template used for profiling TCR beta VDJ and CDR3 was genomic DNA. TCRdb reprocessed the reads via MiXCR and lists one record per CDR3 protein. The sample lists 150,000 or so distinct CDR3 sequences, about 64% seen once, with about 41% in the top ten. Sequencing input: sorted CD4+, CD8+, or CD8+CD57+ T cells (not recorded which) from PBMCs. The receptor set was obtained from a human donor in good health.

This clonotype was seen only once. The V gene is TRBV7-8, the J gene TRBJ2-7, with TRBD2 as a possible D gene (5 bases). There are 17 residues in the CDR3. Germline lookup yields CDR1 SGHVS and CDR2 FQNEAQ. V was pared by 5 bases and J by 0 bases, with 20 bases between. The CDR3 is CASSRDLSGTFSYEQYF. Written as DNA, the CDR3 is TGTGCCAGCAGCCGAGACCTTTCGGGAACATTCTCCTACGAGCAGTACTTC. Supplemented by reference TRBV7-8 and TRBJ2-7, the full variable domain reads GAGVSQSPRYKVAKRGQDVALRCDPISGHVSLFWYQQALGQGPEFLTYFQNEAQLDKSGLPSDRFFAERPEGSVSTLKIQRTQQEDSAVYLCASSRDLSGTFSYEQYFGPGTRLTVT.

Comment on this clonotype: Germline is not matched at one junction end, which may reflect a read error. CDR3 nucleotides: TGTGCCAGTAGTAACCCTAGCGGGAAGGCCGGGGAGCTGTTCTTT. It encodes CASSNPSGKAGELFF. V is TRBV19 and J is TRBJ2-2; 9 nucleotides align to TRBD2. In germline, CDR1 is LNHDA, CDR2 SQIVND (reference sequence). This CDR3 has 15 residues.

The chain has TRBV10-3 and TRBJ1-1; 8 bases align to TRBD1. The CDR3 sequence is 17 residues long. Germline V CDR1 and CDR2: ENHRY, SYGVKD. The V segment lost 0 bases and the J segment 7 bases; nucleotides outside the gene matches: 13. This chain's CDR3 is CAISESPGQGRRSEAFF. The CDR3 nucleotides are TGTGCCATCAGTGAGTCCCCAGGACAGGGTCGTAGGAGTGAAGCTTTCTTT.

This clonotype was picked up many times. The V gene is TRBV6-5, the J gene TRBJ2-5; 15 bases agree with TRBD2. The ends lost 2 bases at V and 5 bases at J; junction bases unmatched: 6. CDR1 MNHEY and CDR2 SVGAGI come from the germline V gene. CDR3 length: 17 residues. The CDR3 loop reads CASSYLGLAGGIETQYF. CDR3 sequence (DNA): TGTGCCAGCAGTTACCTCGGACTAGCGGGAGGGATCGAGACCCAGTACTTC.

The J gene is TRBJ2-7, the V gene TRBV7-9; 12 bases line up with TRBD1. This CDR3 spans 19 amino acids. V lost 3 bases, J lost 3 bases, and 15 bases stayed unmatched. Looked up from germline, CDR1 is SEHNR and CDR2 is FQNEAQ (reference sequence). The CDR3 coding sequence is TGTGCCAGCAGCTTTTCCCTCCCCCCCCGGGACAGGGGGCTCTACGAGCAGTACTTC. This translates into CASSFSLPPRDRGLYEQYF.

This clonotype came up many times. The chain carries TRBV20-1 and TRBJ2-1, with D maybe TRBD2 (6 bases). The CDR3 runs 16 residues. Germline V lookup: CDR1 DFQATT, CDR2 SNEGSKA (reference sequence). The V gene lost 1 base and the J gene lost 3 bases, with 16 bases spanning the gap. The CDR3 protein is CSARGLVSGDYNEQFF. The CDR3 nucleotides are TGCAGTGCTAGAGGACTGGTTAGCGGCGACTACAATGAGCAGTTCTTC.

This clonotype was seen more than once but under ten times. CDR3 loop: CASSSAGTPYEQYF. CDR3 nucleotides: TGTGCCAGCAGTTCCGCCGGGACTCCCTACGAGCAGTACTTC. The chain links TRBV25-1 to TRBJ2-7; maybe TRBD2 (6 bases). The CDR3 totals 14 residues. CDR1 and CDR2 (germline): MGHDK, SYGVNS. V lost 5 bases to trimming and J lost 2 bases, with 13 bases between them.

The chain has TRBV20-1 and TRBJ2-3; 9 bases agree with TRBD1. Germline CDR1 DFQATT, CDR2 SNEGSKA (reference sequence). V was pared by 5 bases and J by 2 bases, with 5 bases of the junction left unmatched. This CDR3 comprises 14 residues. This chain's CDR3 is CSAPDRGPTDTQYF. CDR3 coding DNA: TGCAGTGCTCCGGACAGGGGCCCCACAGATACGCAGTATTTT.

In regard to this clonotype: The conserved closing phenylalanine or tryptophan is absent in this CDR3, likely reflecting a read error. The CDR3 sequence is CASSRAGGGTEAFS. DNA for the CDR3: TGTGCTAGCAGTCGTGCGGGGGGAGGCACTGAAGCTTTCTCT. The chain recombines TRBV25-1 with TRBJ1-1; tentatively, D is TRBD1 (5 bases). In germline, CDR1 is MGHDK, CDR2 SYGVNS. This CDR3 is built from 14 residues.

Details on this clonotype: Germline and junction disagree at one end, which may indicate a read error. J is TRBJ2-3 and V is TRBV5-1, with 15 bases that match TRBD2. The CDR3 has 17 residues. CDR1 is SGHRS, CDR2 YFSETQ, per germline. CDR3 DNA: TGTGCCAGCAGCCCCGGACTAGCGGGAGGGCCCGAAGATACGCAGTATTTT. This gives the protein CASSPGLAGGPEDTQYF.

This clonotype was detected a few times. CDR3 sequence reads: CATSQTYSNTGELFF. Written as DNA, the CDR3 is TGTGCCACCAGTCAGACGTACTCGAACACCGGGGAGCTGTTTTTT. The chain is built from TRBV24-1 and TRBJ2-2; D is undetermined. The germline V and J ends were trimmed by 6 bases and 0 bases, with 10 bases remaining between them. Per germline, CDR1 KGHDR and CDR2 SFDVKD. This CDR3 contains 15 residues.

The chain employs TRBV7-9 and TRBJ1-2, with D hard to call. Germline-derived CDR1 and CDR2 are SEHNR and FQNEAQ (reference sequence). The CDR3 sequence is 14 residues long. Trimming removed 6 bases at V and 8 bases at J, with 19 bases between. Here the CDR3 DNA reads TGTGCCAGCAGGCCTAGTGGTGGAGGGAGGGGCTACACCTTC. Translated, it gives CASRPSGGGRGYTF.

This clonotype turned up a few times. This chain joins TRBV2 and TRBJ1-6; no definite D call. CDR1 and CDR2 (germline): SNHLY, FYNNEI. This CDR3 comprises 15 residues. V was pared by 2 bases and J by 8 bases, with 13 bases between. The CDR3 here is CASSERASWDSPLHF. CDR3 nucleotides: TGTGCCAGCAGTGAAAGGGCTTCTTGGGATTCACCCCTCCACTTT.

In its sample, this clonotype was seen many times. Here the CDR3 reads CASSWGLAGADTQYF. CDR3 sequence (DNA): TGTGCCAGTAGTTGGGGACTAGCGGGAGCAGATACGCAGTATTTT. The rearrangement uses TRBV19 and TRBJ2-3, with 14 bases lining up with TRBD2. The CDR3 consists of 15 residues. Looked up from germline, CDR1 is LNHDA and CDR2 is SQIVND (reference sequence). V trimming: 5 bases; J trimming: 4 bases; junction bases outside the gene matches: 2.

The chain links TRBV7-8 to TRBJ1-2; D unresolved. There are 13 residues in the CDR3. CDR1 is SGHVS, CDR2 FQNEAQ, per germline. V was pared by 2 bases and J by 6 bases, with 10 bases between. The chain's CDR3 is CASSLIIQNGYTF. The DNA for the CDR3 is TGTGCCAGCAGCTTAATTATACAGAATGGCTACACCTTC.

J is TRBJ2-5 and V is TRBV20-1, with 12 positions matching TRBD2. J lost 2 bases, V lost 5 bases, and 12 bases had no gene match. The CDR3 is made up of 17 amino acids. Germline V gives CDR1 DFQATT, CDR2 SNEGSKA (reference sequence). In nucleotides, the CDR3 is TGCAGTGCTTTCGGGGCTAGCGGGGGGGGCCCTCAAGAGACCCAGTACTTC. Translating it yields CSAFGASGGGPQETQYF.

The table lists this clonotype with a few counts. The chain recombines TRBV15 with TRBJ1-2; 8 bases agree with TRBD1. V trimming: 0 bases; J trimming: 8 bases; junction bases outside the gene matches: 5. The CDR3 consists of 14 residues. CDR1 LNHNV and CDR2 YYDKDF come from the germline V gene (reference sequence). As DNA, the CDR3 is TGTGCCACCAGCAGAGAGGCAGGGGGCCGAGGCTACACCTTC. Its protein product is CATSREAGGRGYTF.

This clonotype was counted ten times or more. This chain connects TRBV5-6 to TRBJ2-7; TRBD1 aligns across 10 bases. The germline V gene encodes CDR1 SGHDT and CDR2 YYEEEE. The ends lost 2 bases at V and 5 bases at J; junction bases unmatched: 7. CDR3 length: 15 amino acids. DNA of the CDR3: TGTGCCAGCAGCTTCTTGACAGGGGGCATGGACGAGCAGTACTTC. Translation gives CASSFLTGGMDEQYF.

The CDR3 DNA sequence: TGTGCCAGCAGTCAGCGGGGTAGCACAGATACGCAGTATTTT. Its protein is CASSQRGSTDTQYF. V gene TRBV6-4 combines with J gene TRBJ2-3, with 7 bases that match TRBD2. The junction had 2 bases not matched to a gene; V was cut back by 5 bases and J by 0 bases. This CDR3 is 14 amino acids long. Per the germline V gene, CDR1 is MRHNA and CDR2 is SNTAGT.

In the case of this clonotype: A much larger clone lies one base from this, so it may be a read error. The CDR3 carries no conserved terminal phenylalanine or tryptophan, so it likely arises from a read error. The CDR3 reads CASSTLAGEWGTDTQYL. The DNA for the CDR3 is TGTGCCAGCAGTACACTAGCGGGAGAATGGGGCACAGATACGCAGTATCTT. The V gene is TRBV7-9, the J gene TRBJ2-3, with 11 bases aligning to TRBD2. V shed 6 bases, J shed 1 base, and the junction held 9 bases outside the gene matches. Germline assignment: CDR1 SEHNR and CDR2 FQNEAQ (reference sequence). The CDR3 loop spans 17 amino acids.

The chain couples TRBV9 to TRBJ2-1; no reliable D call. The CDR3 sequence is 15 residues long. CDR1 is SGDLS and CDR2 is YYNGEE in the germline V gene. Trimming took off 2 bases at V and 1 base at J, with 10 bases between the two ends. CDR3 nucleotide sequence: TGTGCCAGCAGCGTTATTTCTGGGTCCTACAATGAGCAGTTCTTC. Translating gives CASSVISGSYNEQFF.

This sequence joins TRBV15 and TRBJ2-2, with 9 bases identical to TRBD2. Germline CDR1 reads LNHNV; CDR2 reads YYDKDF (reference sequence). V shed 5 bases and J 7 bases; nucleotides not matched to a gene: 2. The CDR3 loop spans 13 amino acids. The CDR3 here is CATSVSGGGELFF. CDR3 coding DNA: TGTGCCACCAGCGTTAGCGGGGGCGGGGAGCTGTTTTTT. Full variable domain (outside the CDR3, taken from reference TRBV15 and TRBJ2-2): DAMVIQNPRYQVTQFGKPVTLSCSQTLNHNVMYWYQQKSSQAPKLLFHYYDKDFNNEADTPDNFQSRRPNTSFCFLDIRSPGLGDTAMYLCATSVSGGGELFFGEGSRLTVL.